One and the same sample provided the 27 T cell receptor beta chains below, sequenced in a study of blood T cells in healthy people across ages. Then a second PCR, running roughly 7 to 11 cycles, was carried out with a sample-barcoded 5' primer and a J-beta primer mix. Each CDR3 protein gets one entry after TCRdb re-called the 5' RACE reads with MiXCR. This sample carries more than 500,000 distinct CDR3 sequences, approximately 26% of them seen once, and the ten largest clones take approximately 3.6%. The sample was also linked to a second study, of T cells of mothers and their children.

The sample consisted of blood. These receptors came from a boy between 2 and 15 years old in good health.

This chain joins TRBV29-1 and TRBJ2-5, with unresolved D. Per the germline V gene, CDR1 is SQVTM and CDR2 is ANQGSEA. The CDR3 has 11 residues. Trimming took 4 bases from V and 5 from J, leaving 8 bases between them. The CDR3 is CSVAFRETQYF. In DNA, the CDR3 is TGCAGCGTTGCTTTCAGGGAGACCCAGTACTTC.

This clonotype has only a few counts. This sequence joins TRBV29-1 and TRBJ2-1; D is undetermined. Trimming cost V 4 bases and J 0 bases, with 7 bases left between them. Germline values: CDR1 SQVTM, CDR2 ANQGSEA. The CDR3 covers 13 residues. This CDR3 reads CSVVGTSYNEQFF. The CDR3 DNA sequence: TGCAGCGTTGTAGGTACCTCCTACAATGAGCAGTTCTTC.

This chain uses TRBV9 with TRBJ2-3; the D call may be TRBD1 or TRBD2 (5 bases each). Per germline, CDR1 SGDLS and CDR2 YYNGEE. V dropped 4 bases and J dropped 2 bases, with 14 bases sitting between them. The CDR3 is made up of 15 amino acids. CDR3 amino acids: CASSPLGEYTDTQYF. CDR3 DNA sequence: TGTGCCAGCAGCCCTCTGGGGGAGTACACAGATACGCAGTATTTT.

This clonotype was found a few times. CDR3 protein: CATSSRTGGQETQYF. In DNA, the CDR3 is TGTGCCACCAGCAGCCGGACAGGAGGTCAAGAGACCCAGTACTTC. The chain joins TRBV15 to TRBJ2-1; 7 nucleotides agree with TRBD1. The assigned J gene may be wrong: the sequence end matches TRBJ2-5 better. The CDR3 has 15 residues. CDR1 is LNHNV, CDR2 YYDKDF, per germline (reference sequence).

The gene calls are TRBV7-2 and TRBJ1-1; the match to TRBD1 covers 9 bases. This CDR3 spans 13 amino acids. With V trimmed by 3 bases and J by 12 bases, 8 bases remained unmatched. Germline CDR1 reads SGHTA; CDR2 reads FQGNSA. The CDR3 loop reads CASSFLDRGITFF. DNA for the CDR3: TGTGCCAGCAGCTTCCTGGACAGGGGCATCACTTTCTTT.

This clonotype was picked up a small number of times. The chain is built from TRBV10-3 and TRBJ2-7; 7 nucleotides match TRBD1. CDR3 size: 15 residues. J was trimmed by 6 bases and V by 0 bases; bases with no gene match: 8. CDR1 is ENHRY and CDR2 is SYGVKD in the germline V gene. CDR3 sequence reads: CAISESERGRIEQYF. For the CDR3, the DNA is TGTGCCATCAGTGAGTCTGAGAGGGGGCGCATCGAGCAGTACTTC.

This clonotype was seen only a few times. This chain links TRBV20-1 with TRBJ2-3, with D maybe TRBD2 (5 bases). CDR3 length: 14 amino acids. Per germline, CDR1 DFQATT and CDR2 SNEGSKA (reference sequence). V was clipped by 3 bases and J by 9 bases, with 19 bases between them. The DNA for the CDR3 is TGCAGTGCTAGGGGTGAACTAGATTGGAAAACGCAGTATTTT. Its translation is CSARGELDWKTQYF.

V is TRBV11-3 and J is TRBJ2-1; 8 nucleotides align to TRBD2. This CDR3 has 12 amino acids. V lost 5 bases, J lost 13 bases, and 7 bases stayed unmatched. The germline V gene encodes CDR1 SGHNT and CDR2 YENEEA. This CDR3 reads CASSQYGGDQFF. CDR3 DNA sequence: TGTGCCAGCAGCCAATACGGGGGGGACCAGTTCTTC.

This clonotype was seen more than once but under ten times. The CDR3 sequence: CSARDGEGDDNQPQHF. Written as DNA, the CDR3 is TGCAGTGCTAGAGATGGGGAGGGCGATGACAATCAGCCCCAGCATTTT. This chain uses TRBV20-1 with TRBJ1-5; D not certain. V lost 0 bases and J 3 bases, leaving 15 bases between the germline ends. This CDR3 contains 16 residues. In germline, CDR1 is DFQATT, CDR2 SNEGSKA (reference sequence).

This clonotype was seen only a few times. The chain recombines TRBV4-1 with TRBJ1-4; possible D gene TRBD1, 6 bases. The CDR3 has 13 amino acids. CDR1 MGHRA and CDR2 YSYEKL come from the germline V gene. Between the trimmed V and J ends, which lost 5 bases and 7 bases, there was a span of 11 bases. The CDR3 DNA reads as TGCGCCAGCAGCTTGCAGGGGCGTGAAAAACTGTTTTTT. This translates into CASSLQGREKLFF.

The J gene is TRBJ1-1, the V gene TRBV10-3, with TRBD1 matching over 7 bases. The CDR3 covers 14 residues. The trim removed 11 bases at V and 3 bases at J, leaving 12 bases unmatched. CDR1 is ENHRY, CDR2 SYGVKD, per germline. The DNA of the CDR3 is TGTGCCTCTACCGGGACAGCGAGGGACACTGAAGCTTTCTTT. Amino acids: CASTGTARDTEAFF.

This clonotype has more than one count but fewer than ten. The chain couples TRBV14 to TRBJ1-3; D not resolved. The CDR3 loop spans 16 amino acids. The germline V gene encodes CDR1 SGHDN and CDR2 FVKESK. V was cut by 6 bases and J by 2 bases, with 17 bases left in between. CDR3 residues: CASRWIRGATGNTIYF. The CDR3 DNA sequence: TGTGCCAGCAGATGGATTCGGGGAGCTACTGGAAACACCATATATTTT.

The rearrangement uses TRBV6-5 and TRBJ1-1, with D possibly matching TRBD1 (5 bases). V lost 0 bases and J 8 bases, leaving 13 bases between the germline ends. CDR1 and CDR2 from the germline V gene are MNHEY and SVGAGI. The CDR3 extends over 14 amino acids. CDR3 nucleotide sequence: TGTGCCAGCAGTTACTCGAGTTTAGGGACCGAAGCTTTCTTT. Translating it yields CASSYSSLGTEAFF.

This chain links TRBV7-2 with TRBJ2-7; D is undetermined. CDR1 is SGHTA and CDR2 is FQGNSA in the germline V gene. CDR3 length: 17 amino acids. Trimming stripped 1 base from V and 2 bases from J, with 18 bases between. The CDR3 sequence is CASSLGGLARPPYEQYF. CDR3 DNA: TGTGCCAGCAGCTTAGGGGGTCTGGCCCGACCTCCCTACGAGCAGTACTTC.

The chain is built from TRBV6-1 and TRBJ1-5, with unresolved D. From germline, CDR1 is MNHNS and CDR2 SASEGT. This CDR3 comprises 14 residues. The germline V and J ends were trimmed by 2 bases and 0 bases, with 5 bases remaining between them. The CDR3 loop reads CASSESHSNQPQHF. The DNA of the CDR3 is TGTGCCAGCAGTGAATCCCATAGCAATCAGCCCCAGCATTTT.

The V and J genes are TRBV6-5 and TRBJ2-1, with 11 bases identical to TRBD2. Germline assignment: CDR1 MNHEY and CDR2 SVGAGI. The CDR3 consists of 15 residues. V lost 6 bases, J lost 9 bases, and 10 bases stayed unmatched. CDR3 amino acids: CASSSLAGGEVEQFF. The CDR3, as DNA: TGTGCCAGCAGCTCCCTAGCGGGGGGCGAGGTTGAGCAGTTCTTC.

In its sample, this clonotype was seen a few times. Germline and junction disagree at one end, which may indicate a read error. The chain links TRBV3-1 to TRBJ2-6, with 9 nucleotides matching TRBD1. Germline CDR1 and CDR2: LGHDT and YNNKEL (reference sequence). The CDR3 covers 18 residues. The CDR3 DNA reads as TGTGCCAGCAGCTCTACCGGGACAGGGCCTTCTGGGGCCAACGCCCTGACTTTC. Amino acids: CASSSTGTGPSGANALTF.

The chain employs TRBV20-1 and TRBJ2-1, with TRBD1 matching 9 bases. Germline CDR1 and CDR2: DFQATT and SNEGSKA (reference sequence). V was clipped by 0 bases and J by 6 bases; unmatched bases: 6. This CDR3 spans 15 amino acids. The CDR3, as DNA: TGCAGTGCTAGAGACGGGGGACAGGGAGCCAATGAGCAGTTCTTC. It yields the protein CSARDGGQGANEQFF.

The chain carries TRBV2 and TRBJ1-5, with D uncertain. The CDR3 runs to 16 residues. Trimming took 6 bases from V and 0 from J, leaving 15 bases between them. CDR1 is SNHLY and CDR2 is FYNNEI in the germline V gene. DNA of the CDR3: TGTGCCAGCAGCGGCCGGTGGCAGTATAGCAATCAGCCCCAGCATTTT. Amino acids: CASSGRWQYSNQPQHF.

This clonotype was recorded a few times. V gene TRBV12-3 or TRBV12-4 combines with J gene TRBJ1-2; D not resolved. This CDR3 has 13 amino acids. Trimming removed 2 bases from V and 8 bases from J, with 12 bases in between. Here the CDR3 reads CASSLRTPWGYTF. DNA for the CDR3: TGTGCCAGCAGTTTAAGGACGCCCTGGGGCTACACCTTC.

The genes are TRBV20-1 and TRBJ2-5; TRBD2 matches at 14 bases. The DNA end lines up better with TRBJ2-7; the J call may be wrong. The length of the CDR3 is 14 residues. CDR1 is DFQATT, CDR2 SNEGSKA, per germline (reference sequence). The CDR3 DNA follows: TGCAGTGCTCCCGGGACTAGCGGGAGCTACGAGCAGTACTTC. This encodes CSAPGTSGSYEQYF.

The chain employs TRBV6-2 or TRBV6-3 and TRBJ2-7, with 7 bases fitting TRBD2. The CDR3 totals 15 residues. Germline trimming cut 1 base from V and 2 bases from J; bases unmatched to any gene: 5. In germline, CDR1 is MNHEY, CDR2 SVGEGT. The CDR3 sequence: CASSYWTGGAYEQYF. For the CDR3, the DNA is TGTGCCAGCAGTTACTGGACGGGAGGCGCCTACGAGCAGTACTTC.

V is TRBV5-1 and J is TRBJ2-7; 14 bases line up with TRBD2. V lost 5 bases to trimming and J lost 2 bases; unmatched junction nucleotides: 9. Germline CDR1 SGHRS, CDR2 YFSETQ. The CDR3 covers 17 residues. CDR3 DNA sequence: TGCGCCAGCAGTTCTCCTGGGACTAGCGGGGGTACCTACGAGCAGTACTTC. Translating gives CASSSPGTSGGTYEQYF.

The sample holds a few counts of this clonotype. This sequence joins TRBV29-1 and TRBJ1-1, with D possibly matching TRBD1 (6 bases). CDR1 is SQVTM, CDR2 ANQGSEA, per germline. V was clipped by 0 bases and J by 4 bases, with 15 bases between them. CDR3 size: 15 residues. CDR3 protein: CSVEDVLHRATEAFF. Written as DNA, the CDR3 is TGCAGCGTTGAAGATGTTTTGCACAGGGCCACTGAAGCTTTCTTT. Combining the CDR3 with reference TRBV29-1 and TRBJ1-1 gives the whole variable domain SAVISQKPSRDICQRGTSLTIQCQVDSQVTMMFWYRQQPGQSLTLIATANQGSEATYESGFVIDKFPISRPNLTFSTLTVSNMSPEDSSIYLCSVEDVLHRATEAFFGQGTRLTVV.

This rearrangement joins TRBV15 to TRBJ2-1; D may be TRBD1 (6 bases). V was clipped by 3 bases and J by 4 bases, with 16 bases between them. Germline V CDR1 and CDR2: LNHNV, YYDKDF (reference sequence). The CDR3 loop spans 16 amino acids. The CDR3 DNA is TGTGCCACCAGCAGCGGCGGACAGAGGGGATACAATGAGCAGTTCTTC. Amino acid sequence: CATSSGGQRGYNEQFF.

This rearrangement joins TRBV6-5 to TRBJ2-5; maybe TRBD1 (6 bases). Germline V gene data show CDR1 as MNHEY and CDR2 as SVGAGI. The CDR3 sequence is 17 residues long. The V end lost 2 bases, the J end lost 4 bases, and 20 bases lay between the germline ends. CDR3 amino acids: CASSYRLTPDSLETQYF. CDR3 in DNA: TGTGCCAGCAGTTACCGACTGACACCGGACAGTTTAGAGACCCAGTACTTC.

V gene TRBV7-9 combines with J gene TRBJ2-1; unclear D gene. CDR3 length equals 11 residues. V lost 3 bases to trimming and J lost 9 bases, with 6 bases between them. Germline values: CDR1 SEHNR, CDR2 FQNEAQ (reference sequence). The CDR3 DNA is TGTGCCAGCAGCTTTGAAGTTGAGCAGTTCTTC. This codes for CASSFEVEQFF.